This paragraph covers one T cell receptor (beta chain) sequence. Its specificity is not known. These data are taken from a study of CXCR3-negative and CXCR3-positive naive CD8 T cells. Study-level findings and limits: Naive cells with CXCR3 showed TRB CDR3s that were more hydrophobic than those in CXCR3-negative naive cells. For naive cells, CXCR3-negative and CXCR3-positive subsets had similar TRBV-TRBJ usage; for memory cells, usage differed.

UMI labels and 5' RACE were used to prepare the TRB cDNA libraries. TCRdb re-called the 5' RACE reads; every CDR3 protein appears as one record, without DNA. The sample table includes tens of thousands of distinct CDR3 sequences. The sorter processed each CD8+ T cell subset in triplicate at roughly 300,000 cells apiece. Cells that were CD45RO-CCR7+CD27+CD95- constituted naive CD8+ T cells. Germline CDR1 reads ENHRY; CDR2 reads SYGVKD. The CDR3 consists of 16 residues. The chain combines TRBV10-3 with TRBJ2-2; TCRdb reports TRBD1, a call that lacks DNA to check it against. The clonotype originates from a human donor in good health. Some clones in this sample may be carry-over from other donors' samples. The sequenced material came from naive CXCR3- CD8+ T cells from blood. As for subset: CD45RO-CCR7+CD27+CD95- naive CD8+ T cells lacking CXCR3 (TNR3-). The CDR3 region is CAIYRTGTRSTGELFF.